This entry is about one T cell receptor beta chain. Its antigen target is currently unknown. Base qualities were left out, and no much larger clone turns up one base away. RNA was extracted with the RNeasy kit and roughly 0.45 to 1 ug was reverse transcribed using random hexamers. TCR beta CDR3 regions were amplified with the immunoSEQ multiplex PCR assay covering 54 Vbeta and 13 Jbeta segments. Bias from PCR amplification was corrected by using a synthetic template baseline for primer optimization and for computational correction. As for how the authors treated the data: Reads were assigned to V, D and J genes according to IMGT and analyzed in immunoSEQ Analyzer, with only productive sequences retained. Clonality was calculated as one minus the Shannon entropy normalized by log2 of the number of productive unique sequences. For each patient and control, public and private clones were evaluated among the 100 most prevalent clones. A clone was defined as Susac-specific if it was absent from the healthy and MS cohorts, from some 980 published viral clones and from other ImmuneACCESS disease sequences. Using fastp at Q25 and MiXCR, TCRdb reprocessed the public reads and kept productive beta chains. Each record represents a unique CDR3 protein, reported with the most common genes and DNA among its rows. In this record, the V and J calls reflect TCRdb's handling and not the investigators' own analysis. The sample records about 190,000 distinct CDR3 sequences, approximately 95% of which are singletons. In total, the top ten clones hold less than 0.2% of the sample.

This sample was taken from a study of CD8 T cells in Susac syndrome (dated by TCRdb to the late 2010s). About the investigation overall: Of the Susac syndrome patients who were sequenced, 5 or 6 had clinically active disease and roughly eight were in clinical remission. At the time of blood withdrawal, Susac syndrome patients were either therapy-naive, taking corticosteroids (with some also receiving IVIg), or on IVIg alone. Repertoire sequencing was used to test whether CD8+ T cell activation and differentiation in Susac syndrome was antigen driven. CD8+ T cell repertoire clonality was compared between more than ten healthy donors, some 14 Susac syndrome patients and approximately 15 multiple sclerosis patients.

CDR3 length: 14 amino acids, cysteine to phenylalanine. Of the read, only the CDR3 DNA is kept; its 42 bases are in frame from base 1. CDR1 SGHRS and CDR2 YFSETQ were looked up in the germline V gene. V and J are truncated by 0 bases and 5 bases respectively, leaving an intervening sequence of 11 bases. Peripheral blood CD8+ and CD4+ T cells from healthy donors, Susac syndrome patients and multiple sclerosis patients were profiled using high-throughput TCR beta sequencing. Recently defined diagnostic criteria for definite or probable disease were met by the Susac syndrome patients. Bulk CD8+ and CD4+ T cells were purified by magnetic negative isolation, while CD8+ TEMRA cells were enriched using FACS. Blood was drawn into EDTA tubes, processed within 24 hours, and PBMCs were isolated by density gradient centrifugation. PBMCs intended for TCR sequencing were cryopreserved in liquid nitrogen and thawed later in a water bath at 37 degrees C. Purity of sorted or isolated CD4+, CD8+ and CD8+ TEMRA cells was at least 90%.

Results and caveats for the whole study, not just this receptor: Clonal expansion was seen in Susac syndrome CD8+ repertoires, peaking in CD8+ TEMRA cells and being greater in clinically active patients than in remitting ones. The TCR sequencing and HLA analysis was acknowledged to have included a relatively small number of individuals. Sixteen Susac-specific public clones were identified in the total CD8+ repertoire, and five Susac-specific public clones were identified in the CD8+ TEMRA repertoire.

The chain uses TRBV5-1 and TRBJ1-2, with the D segment identity uncertain. This TCR came from a human donor with Susac syndrome. The sequencing sample was made of CD8+ T cells from PBMCs. The base sequence is TGCGCCAGCAGCTTGGCAACGCAGTTTTATGGCTACACCTTC. Its translation reads: CASSLATQFYGYTF.